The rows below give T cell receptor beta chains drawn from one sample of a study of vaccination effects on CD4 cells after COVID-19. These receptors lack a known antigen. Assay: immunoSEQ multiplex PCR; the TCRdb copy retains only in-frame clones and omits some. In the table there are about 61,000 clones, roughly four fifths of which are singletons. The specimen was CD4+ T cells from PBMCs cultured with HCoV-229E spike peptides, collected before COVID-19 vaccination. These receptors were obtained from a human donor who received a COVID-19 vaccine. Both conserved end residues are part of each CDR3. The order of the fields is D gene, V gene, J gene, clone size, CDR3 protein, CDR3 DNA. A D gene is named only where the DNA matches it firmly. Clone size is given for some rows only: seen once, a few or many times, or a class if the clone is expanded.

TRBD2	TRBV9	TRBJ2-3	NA	CASSVAGTSGGAQDTQYF	TGTGCCAGCAGCGTAGCTGGGACTAGCGGGGGGGCCCAAGATACGCAGTATTTT
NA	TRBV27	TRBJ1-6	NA	CASSIRNSPLHF	TGTGCCAGCAGTATTCGTAATTCACCCCTCCACTTT
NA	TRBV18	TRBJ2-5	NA	CASSQSKQETQYF	TGTGCCAGCTCACAGTCAAAACAAGAGACCCAGTACTTC
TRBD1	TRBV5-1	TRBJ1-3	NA	CASSFSTGTGSSGNTIYF	TGCGCCAGCAGCTTTAGTACCGGGACAGGATCCTCTGGAAACACCATATATTTT
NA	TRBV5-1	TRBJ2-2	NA	CASSLGPTGELFF	TGCGCCAGCAGCTTGGGCCCAACCGGGGAGCTGTTTTTT
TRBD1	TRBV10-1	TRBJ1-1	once	CASSPGQGTEAFF	TGCGCCAGCAGCCCGGGACAGGGTACTGAAGCTTTCTTT
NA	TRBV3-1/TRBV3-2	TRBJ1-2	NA	CASSQGGYGYTF	TGTGCCAGCAGCCAGGGGGGCTATGGCTACACCTTC
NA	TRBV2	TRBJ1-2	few	CASSGGRAYGYTF	TGTGCCAGCAGTGGGGGTCGAGCCTATGGCTACACCTTC
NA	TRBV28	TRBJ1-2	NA	CASSLLGPYGYTF	TGTGCCAGCAGTTTACTCGGGCCCTATGGCTACACCTTC
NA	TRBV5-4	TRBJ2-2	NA	CASSFKLTADTGELFF	TGTGCCAGCAGCTTTAAGTTAACAGCAGACACCGGGGAGCTGTTTTTT
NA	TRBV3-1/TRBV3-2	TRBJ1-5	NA	CASSPHRRNQPQHF	TGTGCCTCCTCACCTCACAGGCGCAATCAGCCCCAGCATTTT
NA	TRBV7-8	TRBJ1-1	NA	CASSFGTSEAFF	TGTGCCAGCAGCTTTGGGACGTCTGAAGCTTTCTTT
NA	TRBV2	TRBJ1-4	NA	CASSELGLGSLFF	TGTGCCAGCAGTGAACTGGGACTCGGGAGTTTGTTTTTT
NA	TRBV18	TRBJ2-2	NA	CASSPSGTNTGELFF	TGTGCCAGCTCACCATCCGGGACGAACACCGGGGAGCTGTTTTTT
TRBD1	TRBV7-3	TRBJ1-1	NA	CASNQPAQGAWDTEAFF	TGTGCCAGCAACCAACCAGCTCAGGGGGCGTGGGACACTGAAGCTTTCTTT
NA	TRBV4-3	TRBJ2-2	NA	CASKTTGTNTGELFF	TGCGCCAGCAAAACGACCGGGACGAACACCGGGGAGCTGTTTTTT
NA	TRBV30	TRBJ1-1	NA	CAWSVHIQAKAFF	TGTGCCTGGAGTGTACATATCCAAGCCAAAGCTTTCTTT
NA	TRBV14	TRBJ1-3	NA	CASSQDLGAGNTIYF	TGTGCCAGCAGCCAAGATCTAGGGGCTGGAAACACCATATATTTT
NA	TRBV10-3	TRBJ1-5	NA	CATDQQGSNQPQHF	TGTGCCACAGATCAACAGGGAAGCAATCAGCCCCAGCATTTT
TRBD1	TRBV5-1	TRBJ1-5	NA	CASSLAGATGEQPQHF	TGCGCCAGCAGCTTGGCCGGAGCGACAGGGGAACAGCCCCAGCATTTT
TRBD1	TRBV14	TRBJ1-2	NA	CASSQQDRVPRGYTF	TGTGCCAGCAGCCAACAGGACAGGGTTCCGCGTGGCTACACCTTC
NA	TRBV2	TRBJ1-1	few	CASSVQGNTEAFF	TGTGCCAGCAGTGTGCAGGGGAACACTGAAGCTTTCTTT
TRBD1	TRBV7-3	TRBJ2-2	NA	CASSSGTGGAGELFF	TGTGCCAGCAGTTCCGGGACAGGGGGCGCCGGGGAGCTGTTTTTT
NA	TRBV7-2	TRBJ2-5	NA	CASSKNGQGETQYF	TGTGCCAGCAGCAAAAACGGGCAGGGAGAGACCCAGTACTTC
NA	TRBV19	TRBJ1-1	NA	CASNSRRMNTEAFF	TGTGCCAGTAATAGCAGACGAATGAACACTGAAGCTTTCTTT
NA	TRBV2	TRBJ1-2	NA	CASSDDGAGVYGYTF	TGTGCCAGCAGCGATGACGGGGCGGGGGTCTATGGCTACACCTTC
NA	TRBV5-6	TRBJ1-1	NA	CASSRRQDSLKNTEAFF	TGTGCCAGCAGCCGCCGGCAGGACAGCCTTAAGAACACTGAAGCTTTCTTT
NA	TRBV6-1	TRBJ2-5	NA	CASSDWGPPGETQYF	TGTGCCAGCAGTGATTGGGGACCACCTGGGGAGACCCAGTACTTC
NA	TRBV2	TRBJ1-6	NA	CASSTANSPLHF	TGTGCCAGCAGCACAGCTAATTCACCCCTCCACTTT
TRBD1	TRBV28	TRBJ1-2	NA	CASSSRQGGYTF	TGTGCCAGCAGTAGCAGACAGGGTGGCTACACCTTC
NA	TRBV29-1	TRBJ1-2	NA	CSVESQGESTLYTF	TGCAGCGTTGAGTCACAGGGTGAGAGCACCTTGTACACCTTC
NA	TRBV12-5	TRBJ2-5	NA	CASGLSGAEETQYF	TGTGCTAGTGGTTTGAGTGGCGCCGAAGAGACCCAGTACTTC